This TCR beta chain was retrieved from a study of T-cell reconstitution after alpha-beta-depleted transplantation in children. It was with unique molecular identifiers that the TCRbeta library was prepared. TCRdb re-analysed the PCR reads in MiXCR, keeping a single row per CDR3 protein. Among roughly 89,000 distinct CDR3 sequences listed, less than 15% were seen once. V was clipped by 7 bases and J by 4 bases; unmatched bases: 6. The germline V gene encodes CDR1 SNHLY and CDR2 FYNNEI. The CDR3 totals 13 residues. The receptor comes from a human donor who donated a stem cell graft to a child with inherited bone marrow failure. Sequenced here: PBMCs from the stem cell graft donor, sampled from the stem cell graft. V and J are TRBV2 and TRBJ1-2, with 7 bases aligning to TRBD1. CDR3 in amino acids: CASTLTGPYGYTF. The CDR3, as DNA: TGTGCCAGCACCTTGACAGGGCCCTATGGCTACACCTTC.